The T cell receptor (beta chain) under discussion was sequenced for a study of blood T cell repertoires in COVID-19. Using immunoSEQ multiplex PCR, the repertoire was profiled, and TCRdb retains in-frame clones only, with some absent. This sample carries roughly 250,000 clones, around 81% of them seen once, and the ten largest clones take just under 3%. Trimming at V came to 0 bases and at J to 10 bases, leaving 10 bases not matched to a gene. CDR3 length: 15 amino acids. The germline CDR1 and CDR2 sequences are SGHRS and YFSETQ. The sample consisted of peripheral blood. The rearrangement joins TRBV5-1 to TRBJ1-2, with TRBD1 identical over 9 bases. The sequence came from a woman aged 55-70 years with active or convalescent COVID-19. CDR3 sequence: CASSLGPRDRVLYTF. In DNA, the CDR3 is TGCGCCAGCAGCTTGGGACCCCGGGACAGGGTTCTCTACACCTTC.